This TCR beta chain was sequenced in a study of beta chain features in type 1 diabetes. This clone was recorded a few times. Of the isolated RNA, all was reverse transcribed, and so the sequenced material was expressed TCRB transcripts. Assay: immunoSEQ multiplex PCR; the TCRdb copy retains only in-frame clones and omits some. The sample yields 860,000 or so clones, under 20% seen once. Looked up from germline, CDR1 is SGHTA and CDR2 is FQGNSA. The V and J ends lost 0 bases and 4 bases respectively, with 9 bases between them. CDR3 length: 14 residues. The material sequenced was naive CD4+ T cells from blood. The TCR was taken from a woman younger than 35 in good health. V is TRBV7-2 and J is TRBJ2-5; tentative D call: TRBD2 (5 bases). CDR3: CASSLAPRVETQYF. The CDR3 DNA follows: TGTGCCAGCAGCTTAGCGCCGAGGGTAGAGACCCAGTACTTC.